These 28 T cell receptor beta chains were all obtained from the same sample, sequenced in a study of OX40 agonist ivuxolimab in advanced cancers. Data came from immunoSEQ multiplex PCR; TCRdb stores just in-frame clones and leaves some out. The table lists tens of thousands of clones, approximately 90% of them singletons. Sequenced material: CD4+ or CD8+ T cells sorted from blood, taken in a trial of the OX40 agonist ivuxolimab. All receptors come from an adult with an advanced solid tumor such as melanoma, head and neck, liver or kidney cancer.

The chain recombines TRBV5-1 with TRBJ2-5, with 10 bases lining up with TRBD1. V trimming: 5 bases; J trimming: 5 bases; junction bases outside the gene matches: 12. Per germline, CDR1 SGHRS and CDR2 YFSETQ. The CDR3 runs to 16 residues. CDR3 nucleotides: TGCGCCAGCAGGGACTTACGACAGGGGGCAGGGGAGACCCAGTACTTC. It codes for CASRDLRQGAGETQYF.

The chain is built from TRBV10-2 and TRBJ2-5; weak D call: TRBD1 (5 bases). The V gene's germline CDR1 is WSHSY and CDR2 SAAADI. The CDR3 loop spans 14 amino acids. Trimming shortened V by 6 bases and J by 5 bases, and 16 bases separated the two germline ends. This chain's CDR3 is CASRPLGVPETQYF. The CDR3 DNA sequence: TGCGCCAGCAGACCCCTAGGGGTGCCGGAGACCCAGTACTTC.

The J gene is TRBJ1-5, the V gene TRBV21-1; the table's D call of TRBD1 was not tested on the DNA. TRBV21-1 is listed as a pseudogene. The CDR3 is 14 amino acids. CDR3 nucleotides: TGTGCCAGCAGCAAAGGCCGACAGGGGCGGCCCCAGCATTTT. Amino acid sequence: CASSKGRQGRPQHF.

The V call is TRBV5-1, the J call TRBJ1-1, with D perhaps matching TRBD1 (6 bases). The CDR3 is 16 residues long. Trimming stripped 4 bases from V and 0 bases from J, with 16 bases between. Germline V CDR1 and CDR2: SGHRS, YFSETQ. In DNA form, the CDR3 reads TGCGCCAGCAGCAGATTTCAGGACAGTTTGAACACTGAAGCTTTCTTT. The encoded protein is CASSRFQDSLNTEAFF. The full variable domain, in which reference TRBV5-1 and TRBJ1-1 provide the parts outside the CDR3, is KAGVTQTPRYLIKTRGQQVTLSCSPISGHRSVSWYQQTPGQGLQFLFEYFSETQRNKGNFPGRFSGRQFSNSRSEMNVSTLELGDSALYLCASSRFQDSLNTEAFFGQGTRLTVV.

This rearrangement joins TRBV7-3 to TRBJ2-1; 16 bases align to TRBD2. V shed 4 bases, J shed 3 bases, and the junction held 12 bases outside the gene matches. In germline, CDR1 is SGHTA, CDR2 FQGTGA. There are 20 residues in the CDR3. The CDR3 coding sequence is TGTGCCAGCAGCTCACCATCCGGGACTAGCGGGAGGGCTTTCTACAATGAGCAGTTCTTC. Amino acid sequence: CASSSPSGTSGRAFYNEQFF. Complete variable domain (other parts from reference TRBV7-3 and TRBJ2-1): GAGVSQTPSNKVTEKGKYVELRCDPISGHTALYWYRQSLGQGPEFLIYFQGTGAADDSGLPNDRFFAVRPEGSVSTLKIQRTERGDSAVYLCASSSPSGTSGRAFYNEQFFGPGTRLTVL.

V and J are TRBV18 and TRBJ2-3, with a weak D call TRBD2 (6 bases). V was clipped by 2 bases and J by 5 bases, with 17 bases between them. This CDR3 has 16 residues. From germline, CDR1 is KGHSH and CDR2 LQKENI. The CDR3 DNA sequence: TGTGCCAGCTCACCATTCTCTGGAGGGAACCAAGATACGCAGTATTTT. The encoded protein is CASSPFSGGNQDTQYF.

This chain uses TRBV11-2 with TRBJ2-2; TRBD1 aligns across 8 bases. Germline assignment: CDR1 SGHAT and CDR2 FQNNGV. The CDR3 sequence is 17 residues long. The junction had 4 bases not matched to a gene; V was cut back by 0 bases and J by 1 base. The CDR3 nucleotides read TGTGCCAGCAGCTTAGATCCCGGGACAGGGAACACCGGGGAGCTGTTTTTT. Translated, it gives CASSLDPGTGNTGELFF.

The rearrangement joins TRBV19 to TRBJ2-2; 11 bases fit TRBD2. CDR3 length equals 15 residues. The V segment lost 6 bases and the J segment 4 bases; nucleotides outside the gene matches: 4. Germline CDR1 reads LNHDA; CDR2 reads SQIVND (reference sequence). CDR3 sequence (DNA): TGTGCCAGTAGAACCGGGACTAGCGGCACCGGGGAGCTGTTTTTT. Translation gives CASRTGTSGTGELFF.

The chain recombines TRBV7-2 with TRBJ1-6, with a weak D call TRBD1 (6 bases). The germline CDR1 and CDR2 sequences are SGHTA and FQGNSA. V shed 2 bases and J shed 8 bases, with 16 bases lying between them. CDR3 length: 16 amino acids. The CDR3 nucleotides read TGTGCCAGCAGCTTAATGGTAGGGGGTGGGTATTCACCCCTCCACTTT. Its protein is CASSLMVGGGYSPLHF.

This clone has only one observation. The chain carries TRBV5-1 and TRBJ1-1; D gene ambiguous. The germline V and J ends were trimmed by 0 bases and 1 base, with 4 bases remaining between them. Germline CDR1 is SGHRS and CDR2 is YFSETQ. This CDR3 region has 13 residues. In DNA, the CDR3 is TGCGCCAGCAGCTTGGGCAGGAACACTGAAGCTTTCTTT. Its protein is CASSLGRNTEAFF. Full variable domain (missing parts from reference TRBV5-1 and TRBJ1-1): KAGVTQTPRYLIKTRGQQVTLSCSPISGHRSVSWYQQTPGQGLQFLFEYFSETQRNKGNFPGRFSGRQFSNSRSEMNVSTLELGDSALYLCASSLGRNTEAFFGQGTRLTVV.

J is TRBJ1-1 and V is TRBV29-1; D is possibly TRBD1 (6 bases). With 5 bases removed from V and 0 bases from J, the gap between germline ends came to 13 bases. The CDR3 runs 14 residues. Looked up from germline, CDR1 is SQVTM and CDR2 is ANQGSEA. The CDR3 is CSVTPGDMNTEAFF. The CDR3 coding sequence is TGCAGCGTTACACCCGGGGACATGAACACTGAAGCTTTCTTT.

Remarks on this clone: A read error may produce the germline difference seen at one junction end. This chain links TRBV27 with TRBJ1-3; tentatively, D is TRBD1 (5 bases). The CDR3 is made up of 16 amino acids. From germline, CDR1 is MNHEY and CDR2 SMNVEV (reference sequence). The CDR3, as DNA: TGTGCCGGCAGTTTATTGGGGGGAGTCTCTGGAAACACCATATATTTT. It is translated as CAGSLLGGVSGNTIYF.

V gene TRBV5-4 combines with J gene TRBJ2-1; 11 bases are shared with TRBD2. This CDR3 region has 15 residues. The V segment lost 0 bases and the J segment 6 bases; nucleotides outside the gene matches: 2. From germline, CDR1 is SGHNT and CDR2 YYREEE (reference sequence). CDR3 coding DNA: TGTGCCAGCAGCTTGGCACTAGCGGGAGCCAATGAGCAGTTCTTC. The encoded protein is CASSLALAGANEQFF.

The V gene is TRBV6-1, the J gene TRBJ2-2; weak D call: TRBD2 (6 bases). There are 15 residues in the CDR3. CDR1 and CDR2 (germline): MNHNS, SASEGT. Deletions cut 6 bases from V and 0 bases from J, with 11 bases between. Here the CDR3 DNA reads TGTGCCAGCAGGCGGGGACGGACGAACACCGGGGAGCTGTTTTTT. Its translation: CASRRGRTNTGELFF.

The chain uses TRBV7-6 and TRBJ1-1, with D possibly TRBD1 on 6 matching bases. Trimming stripped 5 bases from V and 9 bases from J, with 19 bases between. Per the germline V gene, CDR1 is SGHVS and CDR2 is FNYEAQ. The CDR3 totals 14 residues. CDR3 sequence reads: CASSVTTGVHQAFF. For the CDR3, the DNA is TGTGCCAGCAGCGTAACGACAGGAGTACATCAAGCTTTCTTT.

The table lists this clone with a few counts. V usage is TRBV7-8 and J usage is TRBJ2-5; a weak D match, TRBD1 (5 bases). The CDR3 spans 16 residues. V was clipped by 1 base and J by 4 bases, with 16 bases between them. Germline-derived CDR1 and CDR2 are SGHVS and FQNEAQ. The CDR3 loop reads CASSLGRDSPRETQYF. The CDR3 bases are TGTGCCAGCAGCTTAGGCAGGGATAGTCCCCGAGAGACCCAGTACTTC.

The J gene is TRBJ2-2, the V gene TRBV19; D may be TRBD1 (5 bases). Germline lookup yields CDR1 LNHDA and CDR2 SQIVND (reference sequence). CDR3 size: 14 residues. V was clipped by 7 bases and J by 4 bases, with 13 bases between them. CDR3 in DNA: TGTGCCAGTACCCCGTGGGGCGGCACCGGGGAGCTGTTTTTT. This translates into CASTPWGGTGELFF.

The V gene is TRBV20-1, the J gene TRBJ2-1; D not certain. V was trimmed by 6 bases and J by 6 bases, leaving 6 bases between them. CDR1 and CDR2 from the germline V gene are DFQATT and SNEGSKA (reference sequence). CDR3 length equals 10 residues. CDR3 sequence: CSAESNEQFF. DNA for the CDR3: TGCAGTGCGGAGAGCAATGAGCAGTTCTTC.

This chain links TRBV7-6 with TRBJ1-1; no clear D. This CDR3 comprises 16 residues. CDR1 and CDR2 from the germline V gene are SGHVS and FNYEAQ. V was pared by 6 bases and J by 1 base, with 18 bases between. The chain's CDR3 is CASSPVRSSKNTEAFF. In nucleotides, the CDR3 is TGTGCCAGCAGTCCAGTTAGATCTTCTAAGAACACTGAAGCTTTCTTT.

The CDR3 is CASSQGTTGITEKLFF. CDR3 bases: TGCGCCAGCAGCCAAGGGACGACAGGGATAACTGAAAAACTGTTTTTT. This sequence joins TRBV4-1 and TRBJ1-4, with 7 bases lining up with TRBD1. Looked up from germline, CDR1 is MGHRA and CDR2 is YSYEKL. The CDR3 is 16 residues long. Trimming removed 1 base from V and 7 bases from J; junction bases left unmatched: 9.

The genes are TRBV7-3 and TRBJ2-3, with D possibly being TRBD1 (6 bases). V lost 2 bases and J 14 bases, leaving 17 bases between the germline ends. The CDR3 has 13 amino acids. Germline V gene data show CDR1 as SGHTA and CDR2 as FQGTGA. The CDR3 DNA reads as TGTGCCAGCAGCTTATTGGGGCAGGGGAAACGGTATTTT. It specifies CASSLLGQGKRYF.

This clone has only a few counts. The genes are TRBV20-1 and TRBJ1-1; D ambiguous. The germline V gene encodes CDR1 DFQATT and CDR2 SNEGSKA (reference sequence). V was trimmed by 4 bases and J by 1 base, leaving 4 bases between them. This CDR3 is built from 11 residues. This chain's CDR3 is CSAKENTEAFF. In DNA form, the CDR3 reads TGCAGTGCTAAAGAGAACACTGAAGCTTTCTTT.

V is TRBV4-1 and J is TRBJ2-5; D is tentatively TRBD1 or TRBD2 (5 bases each). V lost 0 bases and J lost 1, with 18 bases in between. Germline V CDR1 and CDR2: MGHRA, YSYEKL. The CDR3 spans 18 residues. The CDR3 loop reads CASSQDLRGASFQETQYF. CDR3 bases: TGCGCCAGCAGCCAAGATCTGCGAGGGGCCAGCTTCCAAGAGACCCAGTACTTC.

This chain joins TRBV29-1 and TRBJ2-3; D possibly corresponds to TRBD2 (5 bases). With 3 bases removed from V and 2 bases from J, the gap between germline ends came to 6 bases. Per germline, CDR1 SQVTM and CDR2 ANQGSEA. The CDR3 contains 12 residues. The CDR3 nucleotides read TGCAGCGTTGACGGGGACACAGATACGCAGTATTTT. It codes for CSVDGDTDTQYF.

In its sample, this clone was seen a few times. The chain combines TRBV25-1 with TRBJ2-1; no firm D call. Germline V gives CDR1 MGHDK, CDR2 SYGVNS. The CDR3 contains 13 residues. V was clipped by 6 bases and J by 8 bases, with 14 bases between them. CDR3 bases: TGTGCCAGCAGCAGGATCCCATACGATGAGCAGTTCTTC. It yields the protein CASSRIPYDEQFF.

The V and J genes are TRBV6-6 and TRBJ1-1; weak D call: TRBD1 (5 bases). The germline V gene encodes CDR1 MNHNY and CDR2 SVGAGI (reference sequence). The CDR3 runs to 14 residues. Trimming took off 4 bases at V and 7 bases at J, with 16 bases between the two ends. CDR3 in amino acids: CASSSGPGGFEAFF. CDR3 coding DNA: TGTGCCAGCAGTTCGGGCCCGGGGGGATTTGAAGCTTTCTTT.

The chain combines TRBV29-1 with TRBJ2-7; D tentatively fits TRBD1 or TRBD2 (5 bases each). This CDR3 comprises 15 residues. CDR1 and CDR2 (germline): SQVTM, ANQGSEA. Trimming left V 5 bases short and J 3 bases short, with 20 bases between. CDR3 nucleotide sequence: TGCAGCGTTACCCCCGGTGAGGGCAGGGTCTACGAGCAGTACTTC. This sequence encodes CSVTPGEGRVYEQYF.

The V gene is TRBV2, the J gene TRBJ2-5; D not resolved. Per germline, CDR1 SNHLY and CDR2 FYNNEI. Trimming pared 2 bases from V and 2 bases from J, leaving 15 bases between. The CDR3 runs 16 residues. The CDR3 loop reads CASSEFFPALQETQYF. The CDR3 DNA sequence: TGTGCCAGCAGTGAATTTTTTCCCGCCCTACAAGAGACCCAGTACTTC.